These 20 T cell receptor beta chains came from one sample sequenced in a study of blood T cell repertoires in COVID-19 (dated by TCRdb to 2019 to 2021). Library preparation employed the immunoSEQ multiplex PCR assay. As stored in TCRdb, this immuneACCESS dataset retains in-frame rearrangements with V and J assigned. A fraction of the clones does not appear; measured against another copy, unresolved V genes explain less than half of the discrepancy, and the remainder lacks a known reason. The sample table records more than 55,000 clones; more than 60% of these occur just once. The ten biggest clones cover more than 11% of the sample. Sequenced input: peripheral blood. The receptors come from a woman aged 70-85 years with acute or convalescent COVID-19.

The chain is built from TRBV27 and TRBJ2-5, with D hard to call. Trimming left V 4 bases short and J 7 bases short, with 16 bases between. Germline CDR1 is MNHEY and CDR2 is SMNVEV (reference sequence). The length of the CDR3 is 14 residues. CDR3 protein: CASSSPTSGLTQYF. Written as DNA, the CDR3 is TGTGCCAGCAGTTCGCCGACCTCAGGTTTGACCCAGTACTTC.

In its sample, this clone was seen a few times. The gene calls are TRBV2 and TRBJ2-7, with 7 bases matching TRBD1. The germline gives CDR1 SNHLY, CDR2 FYNNEI. With V trimmed by 2 bases and J by 6 bases, 7 bases remained unmatched. The CDR3 covers 14 residues. CDR3 amino acids: CASSERRQGVEQYF. As DNA, the CDR3 is TGTGCCAGCAGTGAAAGGCGTCAGGGGGTCGAGCAGTACTTC. Full variable domain (remainder filled in from reference TRBV2 and TRBJ2-7): EPEVTQTPSHQVTQMGQEVILRCVPISNHLYFYWYRQILGQKVEFLVSFYNNEISEKSEIFDDQFSVERPDGSNFTLKIRSTKLEDSAMYFCASSERRQGVEQYFGPGTRLTVT.

Only a few counts were recorded for this clone. The V call is TRBV4-2, the J call TRBJ1-2, with 8 bases aligning to TRBD1. The CDR3 totals 17 residues. From germline, CDR1 is LGHNA and CDR2 YNFKEQ. The V and J ends lost 1 base and 2 bases, in that order; junction bases with no gene match: 9. CDR3 bases: TGTGCCAGCAGCCAAGTGACTCGAGGACAGGGAAACTATGGCTACACCTTC. Amino acids: CASSQVTRGQGNYGYTF.

The chain carries TRBV11-2 and TRBJ1-1; tentatively, D is TRBD1 (6 bases). Germline CDR1 reads SGHAT; CDR2 reads FQNNGV. V shed 5 bases and J shed 0 bases, with 10 bases lying between them. The CDR3 runs to 14 residues. Here the CDR3 reads CASSHRALNTEAFF. CDR3 nucleotides: TGTGCCAGCAGCCACAGGGCTTTGAACACTGAAGCTTTCTTT.

This clone appeared a single time. An end of the junction differs from the germline gene, which may be a read error. This chain uses TRBV7-9 with TRBJ1-2, with D possibly being TRBD1 (6 bases). Germline V gene data show CDR1 as SEHNR and CDR2 as FQNEAQ (reference sequence). This CDR3 is 13 amino acids long. The CDR3, as DNA: TGTGCCAGCAGCTTAGTCCTAAGGACAGAAACGAGCTTC. Its translation is CASSLVLRTETSF.

The chain has TRBV7-8 and TRBJ1-6; possibly TRBD1 for D (6 bases). Trimming took off 5 bases at V and 0 bases at J, with 11 bases between the two ends. In germline, CDR1 is SGHVS, CDR2 FQNEAQ. The CDR3 has 16 amino acids. The CDR3 bases are TGTGCCAGCAGCCTTGTAGGGGGCTCCTATAATTCACCCCTCCACTTT. The encoded protein is CASSLVGGSYNSPLHF.

This clone appeared a single time. The chain is built from TRBV5-4 and TRBJ1-1; D is uncertain. Trimming removed 9 bases from V and 10 bases from J, with 19 bases in between. The CDR3 has 12 amino acids. Looked up from germline, CDR1 is SGHNT and CDR2 is YYREEE (reference sequence). Written as DNA, the CDR3 is TGTGCCACCCAGATGAACAGCCAAAGAGCTTTCTTT. It encodes CATQMNSQRAFF.

The chain is built from TRBV19 and TRBJ1-2, with D perhaps TRBD1 (5 bases). Germline CDR1 LNHDA, CDR2 SQIVND (reference sequence). This CDR3 spans 16 amino acids. V lost 7 bases to trimming and J lost 4 bases, with 22 bases between them. CDR3 DNA sequence: TGTGCCAGTATGGAAGTTGGGGCCAGAAAGTCCTATGGCTACACCTTC. Its protein is CASMEVGARKSYGYTF.

This rearrangement joins TRBV30 to TRBJ2-3; 8 nucleotides align to TRBD1. With V trimmed by 2 bases and J by 5 bases, 15 bases remained unmatched. Germline values: CDR1 GTSNPN, CDR2 SVGIG (reference sequence). The CDR3 runs 17 residues. CDR3 DNA: TGTGCCTGGAGTCGCAACCGGGACAGGAATTTCCTAGATACGCAGTATTTT. Its protein is CAWSRNRDRNFLDTQYF.

There are a few counts of this clone. The rearrangement uses TRBV12-3 or TRBV12-4 and TRBJ1-2; D call uncertain. The CDR3 contains 13 residues. Trimming left V 9 bases short and J 8 bases short, with 19 bases between. CDR3 nucleotides: TGTGCCAGTTCTCCCTCGGGTTTTGGGGGCTACACCTTC. The encoded protein is CASSPSGFGGYTF.

The CDR3 here is CASKRAGGHNEQFF. CDR3 DNA: TGTGCCAGCAAACGAGCGGGGGGGCACAATGAGCAGTTCTTC. The V and J genes are TRBV27 and TRBJ2-1, with 10 bases aligning to TRBD2. Germline CDR1 and CDR2: MNHEY and SMNVEV (reference sequence). The CDR3 has 14 residues. With 7 bases clipped from V and 5 bases from J, the junction kept 5 bases outside the gene matches.

The V and J genes are TRBV19 and TRBJ2-3; D not resolved. Germline V CDR1 and CDR2: LNHDA, SQIVND (reference sequence). V lost 4 bases to trimming and J lost 3 bases, with 8 bases between them. The CDR3 contains 13 residues. CDR3 in amino acids: CASSKTWTDTQYF. Here the CDR3 DNA reads TGTGCCAGTAGTAAAACATGGACAGATACGCAGTATTTT.

This clone was seen a single time. The junction does not match germline at one end; this may be a read error. CDR3 sequence reads: CASSSSGGASEQYF. The CDR3 DNA reads TGTGCTAGCAGCTCTAGCGGGGGGGCCTCCGAGCAGTACTTC. The chain is built from TRBV7-7 and TRBJ2-7, with 12 bases lining up with TRBD2. CDR3 length: 14 residues. From germline, CDR1 is SSHAT and CDR2 FNYEAQ (reference sequence).

V and J are TRBV14 and TRBJ2-1, with TRBD2 identical over 7 bases. The CDR3 has 15 residues. The trim removed 7 bases at V and 2 bases at J, leaving 8 bases unmatched. Germline V gives CDR1 SGHDN, CDR2 FVKESK. CDR3 nucleotide sequence: TGTGCCAGCAACCAGCGGGGAAAAACCTACAATGAGCAGTTCTTC. Its translation: CASNQRGKTYNEQFF.

This chain joins TRBV6-5 and TRBJ2-3; unclear D gene. This CDR3 has 16 residues. The germline CDR1 and CDR2 sequences are MNHEY and SVGAGI. Trimming left V 2 bases short and J 2 bases short, with 14 bases between. The CDR3: CASSYSLTSYTDTQYF. Written as DNA, the CDR3 is TGTGCCAGCAGTTACAGCCTGACAAGCTACACAGATACGCAGTATTTT.

This chain's CDR3 is CASGRGNTEAFF. CDR3 DNA sequence: TGTGCCAGCGGGCGGGGGAACACTGAAGCTTTCTTT. This chain uses TRBV19 with TRBJ1-1; D not resolved. The germline V and J ends were trimmed by 9 bases and 1 base, with 9 bases remaining between them. The CDR3 length is 12 residues. The germline V gene has CDR1 LNHDA and CDR2 SQIVND (reference sequence).

This clone was detected a few times. The chain links TRBV18 to TRBJ2-6; 9 bases align to TRBD1. CDR1 is KGHSH and CDR2 is LQKENI in the germline V gene. V lost 5 bases and J lost 0; bases outside the gene matches: 8. This CDR3 spans 18 amino acids. As DNA, the CDR3 is TGTGCCAGCTCAGAAGCCACAGGGGGCTACTCTGGGGCCAACGTCCTGACTTTC. Translated: CASSEATGGYSGANVLTF.

The CDR3 spells CVHLGEHSGTGELFF. CDR3 coding DNA: TGTGTCCATCTGGGGGAGCATAGCGGCACCGGGGAGCTGTTTTTT. The V call is TRBV7-5, the J call TRBJ2-2; the table assigns TRBD2, which was not confirmed against the DNA. TRBV7-5 is a known pseudogene. CDR3 length: 15 amino acids.

The J gene is TRBJ1-5, the V gene TRBV5-1; TRBD1 aligns across 11 bases. The trim removed 4 bases at V and 7 bases at J, leaving 7 bases unmatched. The CDR3 has 15 residues. Looked up from germline, CDR1 is SGHRS and CDR2 is YFSETQ. The CDR3 here is CASSPGTGGIQPQHF. CDR3 in DNA: TGCGCCAGCAGCCCCGGGACAGGGGGAATCCAGCCCCAGCATTTT.

V usage is TRBV12-3 or TRBV12-4 and J usage is TRBJ2-7, with D perhaps TRBD1 (5 bases). V lost 3 bases to trimming and J lost 7 bases, with 13 bases between them. CDR3 length equals 13 residues. The CDR3 DNA sequence: TGTGCCAGCAGTTTTCAGGGTGCGTTAGAGCAGTACTTC. Translating gives CASSFQGALEQYF.